The rows below give T cell receptor beta chains drawn from one sample of a study of cytomegalovirus exposure and HLA in healthy donors. Here immunoSEQ multiplex PCR was the method, and the copy in TCRdb shows in-frame clones only, minus some. The sample contains nearly 300,000 clones, about nine tenths of which appear only once. The sequencing input was PBMCs. These receptors were obtained from a man aged 35 to 55 in good health and CMV-seropositive. The CDR3 runs from the conserved cysteine through the conserved F or W. The D gene is left open where the match is weak. Clone size is not always given. Where it is, it says once, few, many or a class for expanded clones.

d_gene	v_gene	j_gene	abundance	len	CDR3nt	CDR3aa
NA	TRBV4-1	TRBJ2-2	NA	14	TGCGCCAGCAGCCAGAGCGGGAACACCGGGGAGCTGTTTTTT	CASSQSGNTGELFF
TRBD1	TRBV29-1	TRBJ2-3	few	14	TGCAGCGTTGAAATGGGACAGGGAACAGATACGCAGTATTTT	CSVEMGQGTDTQYF
NA	TRBV15	TRBJ2-3	NA	14	TGTGCCACCAGCAGAGACTGGAGCGCAGATACGCAGTATTTT	CATSRDWSADTQYF
TRBD1	TRBV10-2	TRBJ1-1	NA	14	TGCGCCAGCACAGGGGGTGGCATGAACACTGAAGCTTTCTTT	CASTGGGMNTEAFF
NA	TRBV7-9	TRBJ2-1	NA	15	TGTGCCAGCAGCCCTCGGGAGACCTCCTACAATGAGCAGTTCTTC	CASSPRETSYNEQFF
NA	TRBV12-2	TRBJ1-1	NA	17	TGTGCAAGTCGCTTGGAGGGCAAATACCCCGGGAACACTGAAGCTTTCTTT	CASRLEGKYPGNTEAFF
TRBD1	TRBV6-1	TRBJ2-3	NA	21	TGTGCCAGCAGTGAACCTGTTGAACCGATCAAACAGGGGATTAGCACAGATACGCAGTATTTT	CASSEPVEPIKQGISTDTQYF
TRBD1	TRBV6-1	TRBJ1-4	NA	14	TGTGCCAGCAGTGGACAGGGTGGGAAGGAAAAACTGTTTTTT	CASSGQGGKEKLFF
TRBD1	TRBV27	TRBJ2-7	once	15	TGTGCCAGCGGCCTCCAGGGGGAACGGACCTACGAGCAGTACTTC	CASGLQGERTYEQYF
NA	TRBV15	TRBJ2-3	NA	16	TGTGCCACCAGCAGAGATTTGAGCTCCCGTCGAGATACGCAGTATTTT	CATSRDLSSRRDTQYF
NA	TRBV6-1	TRBJ1-2	few	15	TGTGCCAGCAGTGAAGCGGACTTCGGAGGCTATGGCTACACCTTC	CASSEADFGGYGYTF
TRBD2	TRBV10-1	TRBJ2-3	NA	14	TGCGCCACCCGGCCTAGCGGGATGTCAGATACGCAGTATTTT	CATRPSGMSDTQYF
TRBD1	TRBV6-5	TRBJ2-1	NA	13	TGTGCCAGCAGTTTGGACAGGGGCAATGAGCAGTTCTTC	CASSLDRGNEQFF
TRBD2	TRBV28	TRBJ2-1	NA	15	TGTGCCAGCAGCACTGCCGGGAGGGCCTACAATGAGCAGTTCTTC	CASSTAGRAYNEQFF
NA	TRBV6-5	TRBJ1-5	NA	13	TGTGCCAGCAGTTACGTAATCAATCAGCCCCAGCATTTT	CASSYVINQPQHF
TRBD2	TRBV10-3	TRBJ2-1	NA	16	TGTGCCATCAGTGATTTAGCGGGAGGGCCCAAAAATGAGCAGTTCTTC	CAISDLAGGPKNEQFF
NA	TRBV5-4	TRBJ2-7	NA	10	TGTGCCAGCAGCTTGTATCCCGAGTACTTC	CASSLYPEYF
NA	TRBV11-2	TRBJ1-2	few	17	TGTGCCAGCAGCTTAGGCAGGGGCGCGAGTTTGGACTATGGCTACACCTTC	CASSLGRGASLDYGYTF
TRBD1	TRBV7-6	TRBJ2-1	NA	15	TGTGCCAGCAGCCTCGGTAGGGGGCCCTACAATGAGCAGTTCTTC	CASSLGRGPYNEQFF
NA	TRBV14	TRBJ2-7	NA	16	TGTGCCAGCAGCCAAGTCATCGGGAGCGCCACCTACGAGCAGTACTTC	CASSQVIGSATYEQYF
NA	TRBV5-1	TRBJ2-5	NA	16	TGCGCCAGCAGCGGCGGTCCGGGATCGTACCAAGAGACCCAGTACTTC	CASSGGPGSYQETQYF
NA	TRBV19	TRBJ1-1	NA	13	TGTGCCAGTAGTGATTCGGGGAACACTGAAGCTTTCTTT	CASSDSGNTEAFF
NA	TRBV29-1	TRBJ1-2	NA	11	TGCAGCGTTGACACCCGGGTTGGCTACACCTTC	CSVDTRVGYTF
NA	TRBV27	TRBJ2-7	NA	13	TGTGCCAGCAGTTTAGGGAGAGCCTACGAGCAGTACTTC	CASSLGRAYEQYF
TRBD1	TRBV6-5	TRBJ1-1	NA	16	TGTGCCAGCAGTTACGGGACAGCTCGAAGGGGTACTGAAGCTTTCTTT	CASSYGTARRGTEAFF
TRBD1	TRBV29-1	TRBJ2-7	many	14	TGCAGCGCTACGGACAGGGGGCGACGCTACGAGCAGTACTTC	CSATDRGRRYEQYF
TRBD2	TRBV28	TRBJ2-7	NA	15	TGTGCCAGCAGTAAGCCGGGACTAGCGGTCTTCGAGCAGTACTTC	CASSKPGLAVFEQYF
TRBD1	TRBV7-9	TRBJ1-1	NA	16	TGTGCCAGCAGCGTTGGGACAGGGGGCGTGTACACTGAAGCTTTCTTT	CASSVGTGGVYTEAFF
TRBD2	TRBV4-1	TRBJ2-1	NA	18	TGCGCCAGCAGCCCGGGACTAGCGGGAGGGCGGGATTACAATGAGCAGTTCTTC	CASSPGLAGGRDYNEQFF
TRBD2	TRBV6-1	TRBJ2-7	NA	13	TGTGCCAGCAACCCGGGGACTAGCTACGAGCAGTACTTC	CASNPGTSYEQYF
TRBD2	TRBV5-1	TRBJ2-7	NA	13	TGCGCCAGCAGCTTAGCGGGAACCTACGAGCAGTACTTC	CASSLAGTYEQYF
TRBD2	TRBV27	TRBJ2-1	few	17	TGTGCCAGCAGGAAAACCTACCTAGCGGGAGTATTCAATGAGCAGTTCTTC	CASRKTYLAGVFNEQFF
TRBD1	TRBV6-4	TRBJ1-1	NA	20	TGTGCCAGCAGTGACTTGTTGGTGGGCGGGACAGGAGGGTTTTACACTGAAGCTTTCTTT	CASSDLLVGGTGGFYTEAFF
TRBD2	TRBV2	TRBJ2-7	NA	14	TGTGCCAGCAACCCGGGTAGCGGGCTCTACGAGCAGTACTTC	CASNPGSGLYEQYF
TRBD1	TRBV7-8	TRBJ2-1	NA	15	TGTGCCAGCAGCTTACCTAGGACAGGGTTCAATGAGCAGTTCTTC	CASSLPRTGFNEQFF
TRBD2	TRBV19	TRBJ2-7	NA	17	TGTGCCAGTAGTGGTTGGGGTAGCGGGAGAGACTCGCGAGAGCAGTACTTC	CASSGWGSGRDSREQYF